In this sample, the clone carrying this T cell receptor (beta chain) turned up once. The antigen remains undetermined. With V trimmed by 0 bases and J by 4 bases, 9 bases remained unmatched. CDR1 and CDR2 from the germline V gene are SGHRS and YFSETQ. The CDR3 sequence is 17 residues long. This specimen belongs to a study of cytomegalovirus exposure and HLA in healthy donors. Amplification used 60 Vbeta primers and 13 Jbeta primers. Original handling: Roughly 80 million unique TCR beta chains, roughly 11 million shared, were counted in a later analysis. The assay was immunoSEQ multiplex PCR, and TCRdb's table has in-frame clones only and misses some. That table furnishes V, J and clone size, whereas the DNA furnished D and trimming. The data hold 180,000 or so clones, with 75% to 90% observed a single time. Study outcomes and limitations: Presence/absence comparisons presumed near-even sequencing depth among donors. CMV serostatus stood as the only immune exposure information on hand. The likely explanation for a cluster of highly shared sequence variants was sequencing artifact.

The source material was PBMCs. The genes are TRBV5-1 and TRBJ2-3, with 9 nucleotides matching TRBD2. This TCR came from a man in his late teens or twenties in good health and CMV-seropositive. The CDR3 sequence is CASSLASRGGEADTQYF. Here the CDR3 DNA reads TGCGCCAGCAGCTTGGCCTCTCGCGGGGGGGAGGCAGATACGCAGTATTTT.